The rows below give T cell receptor beta chains drawn from one sample of a study of blood T cell repertoires in COVID-19. TCRdb keeps only in-frame clones here, not all; method: immunoSEQ multiplex PCR. The sample shows about 320,000 clones, roughly 90% of them seen only once. Input material: PBMCs or T cells enriched from blood (not recorded which). The source is a woman aged 25 to 39 who had been exposed to COVID-19. Each CDR3 is given with its conserved first and last residue. Fields, in order: V gene, D gene, J gene, clone size, CDR3 protein, CDR3 DNA. The D gene is left open where the match is weak. Not all rows give a size; the values are once, few, many and, for expanded clones, a class.

>TRBV6-1|TRBD1|TRBJ2-5|NA
CASSDVDRVKTQYF
TGTGCCAGCAGTGACGTCGACAGGGTAAAGACCCAGTACTTC
>TRBV7-2|NA|TRBJ1-5|once
CASSLWGRAGSNQPQHF
TGTGCCAGCAGCTTATGGGGCAGGGCCGGGAGCAATCAGCCCCAGCATTTT
>TRBV7-2|NA|TRBJ1-5|NA
CASSPDQPQHF
TGTGCCAGCAGCCCGGATCAGCCCCAGCATTTT
>TRBV7-4|TRBD1|TRBJ1-2|NA
CASSILRGRTTGYTF
TGTGCCAGCAGCATACTGAGGGGGCGGACGACTGGCTACACCTTC
>TRBV11-2|TRBD2|TRBJ2-1|NA
CASSLLLAGGPYEQFF
TGTGCCAGCAGCTTACTTCTAGCGGGGGGGCCTTATGAGCAGTTCTTC
>TRBV5-4|NA|TRBJ1-1|NA
CASSPRGGDSAGNTEAFF
TGTGCCAGCAGCCCCCGGGGTGGGGACTCGGCGGGAAACACTGAAGCTTTCTTT
>TRBV10-3|NA|TRBJ1-1|NA
CATRGQPNTEAFF
TGTGCCACCCGCGGACAGCCGAACACTGAAGCTTTCTTT
>TRBV18|TRBD1|TRBJ1-1|NA
CASSPDRVTREAFF
TGTGCCAGCTCGCCGGACAGGGTCACCCGCGAAGCTTTCTTT
>TRBV3-1/TRBV3-2|NA|TRBJ1-2|NA
CASSQGHTNYGYTF
TGTGCCAGCAGCCAAGGCCACACCAACTATGGCTACACCTTC
>TRBV29-1|NA|TRBJ1-2|NA
CSVSSGEVGYGYTF
TGCAGCGTTTCCTCGGGAGAGGTCGGATATGGCTACACCTTC
>TRBV5-1|TRBD1|TRBJ2-5|NA
CASSPNYGQGGETQYF
TGCGCCAGCAGCCCCAACTACGGACAGGGGGGGGAGACCCAGTACTTC
>TRBV11-2|NA|TRBJ1-3|once
CASSLQRMTGNTIYF
TGTGCCAGCAGCTTACAGCGAATGACTGGAAACACCATATATTTT
>TRBV5-1|NA|TRBJ1-4|NA
CASSWTRQATNEKLFF
TGCGCCAGCAGCTGGACGCGACAGGCGACTAATGAAAAACTGTTTTTT
>TRBV6-5|NA|TRBJ2-5|NA
CASSYSVRGRETQYF
TGTGCCAGCAGTTACTCCGTACGGGGGAGAGAGACCCAGTACTTC
>TRBV24-1|TRBD1|TRBJ2-1|NA
CATSEPQGSSSYNEQFF
TGTGCCACCAGTGAACCACAGGGGTCGAGCTCCTACAATGAGCAGTTCTTC
>TRBV20-1|TRBD2|TRBJ2-7|NA
CSELAGNEQYF
TGCAGTGAACTAGCGGGGAACGAGCAGTACTTC
>TRBV19|NA|TRBJ1-6|NA
CASSKQQEYNSPLHF
TGTGCCAGTAGTAAACAACAGGAATATAATTCACCCCTCCACTTT